The source of this TCR beta chain is a study of blood T cell repertoires in COVID-19. Germline V lookup: CDR1 MNHNY, CDR2 SVGAGI (reference sequence). The CDR3 consists of 13 residues. V lost 7 bases, J lost 3 bases, and 12 bases lay in between. Only in-frame clones appear in the TCRdb table, and some are missing; sequencing was by immunoSEQ multiplex PCR. This sample carries approximately 300,000 clones, 70% to 90% of them seen once, and the ten largest clones take less than 11%. The receptor was derived from a woman aged 18 to 35 who had recovered from COVID-19. Input material: PBMCs or T cells enriched from blood (not recorded which). This chain uses TRBV6-6 with TRBJ1-2; D ambiguous. The CDR3 DNA sequence: TGTGCCAGCACACAGATGCTACACTATGGCTACACCTTC. It specifies CASTQMLHYGYTF.